These T cell receptor beta chains were read from a single sample in a study of a mutant IDH1 vaccine in newly diagnosed glioma. TCRdb's copy holds only in-frame clones and misses some; the assay was immunoSEQ multiplex PCR. The data hold tens of thousands of clones, with roughly four fifths observed a single time. What these receptors recognize is not known. The specimen was PBMCs, collected from a glioma patient whose treatment included an IDH1 peptide vaccine. These receptors were obtained from a man aged 35 to 55 with glioma. CDR3s include the opening cysteine and the closing phenylalanine or tryptophan. D genes are given only for firm matches. Size values are once, few and many counts, or a class for expanded clones, and some rows have none.

d_call	v_call	clone_size	j_call	cdr3_nt	cdr3_aa
.	TRBV15	once	TRBJ2-4	TGTGCCACCAGCAGCATGGGGAGAGGAGGCGCCAAAAACATTCAGTACTTC	CATSSMGRGGAKNIQYF
.	TRBV7-2	.	TRBJ2-7	TGTGCCAGCGGGGGGTATTCCTACGAGCAGTACTTC	CASGGYSYEQYF
.	TRBV5-6	.	TRBJ2-2	TGTGCCAGCAGCTTTGCCCGTTTAAACACCGGGGAGCTGTTTTTT	CASSFARLNTGELFF
.	TRBV7-3	once	TRBJ2-1	TGTGCCAGCAGCTTGACAGGTCGCCCCTACAATGAGCAGTTCTTC	CASSLTGRPYNEQFF
TRBD2	TRBV4-2	.	TRBJ2-7	TGTGCCAGCAGCCCAGGCGCGGGGGGACTCTCCTACGAGCAGTACTTC	CASSPGAGGLSYEQYF
.	TRBV14	.	TRBJ1-3	TGTGCCAGCAGCCTGAAGGACCCCAGCTCTGGAAACACCATATATTTT	CASSLKDPSSGNTIYF
TRBD2	TRBV29-1	.	TRBJ2-7	TGCAGCGTTGCAGGGCTAGCGGGAGCGGCCGAGCAGTACTTC	CSVAGLAGAAEQYF
.	TRBV18	.	TRBJ2-6	TGTGCCAGCTCACCACTCGGGACTTGGGCCAATAACGTCCTGACTTTC	CASSPLGTWANNVLTF
.	TRBV4-1	once	TRBJ2-1	TGCGCCAGCAGCGGGACCCGCTTTGAGCAGTTCTTC	CASSGTRFEQFF
.	TRBV29-1	once	TRBJ1-2	TGCAGCGTTAATCTGGGGTCTTATGGCTACACCTTC	CSVNLGSYGYTF
.	TRBV13	.	TRBJ2-1	TGTGCCAGCAGCTCGCAGACTAGGTCTAGCAATGAGCAGTTCTTC	CASSSQTRSSNEQFF
.	TRBV6-6	.	TRBJ1-1	TGTGCCAGCAGTTACAGGCCTAACACTGAAGCTTTCTTT	CASSYRPNTEAFF
TRBD1	TRBV4-1	.	TRBJ1-5	TGCGCCAGCAGCCGCTTAGGGACAGGGACTCAGCCCCAGCATTTT	CASSRLGTGTQPQHF
TRBD2	TRBV4-3	.	TRBJ2-1	TGCGCCAGCAGCCAAGGGGGACTAGCGGGGGACCAGGGCGATGAGCAGTTCTTC	CASSQGGLAGDQGDEQFF
.	TRBV5-1	once	TRBJ1-4	TGCGCCAGCAGTCCCGGGGGAGGTGAAAAACTGTTTTTT	CASSPGGGEKLFF
TRBD1	TRBV14	few	TRBJ1-5	TGTGCCAGCAGCCCTACCACAGGGGATCAGCCCCAGCATTTT	CASSPTTGDQPQHF
.	TRBV14	.	TRBJ1-2	TGTGCCAGCAGCCAAAGTCGTCACGGCTACACCTTC	CASSQSRHGYTF
.	TRBV21-1	.	TRBJ2-7	TGTGCCAGCAGCAAAGCATTCCATGGGGGCGCGGGTGAGCAGTACTTC	CASSKAFHGGAGEQYF
.	TRBV5-5	.	TRBJ1-2	TGTGCCAGCAGTCGTTGGCGGGGGTCTAACTATGGCTACACCTTC	CASSRWRGSNYGYTF
.	TRBV5-6	once	TRBJ2-5	TGTGCCAGCAGCTTGGTGGGGGCCCAAGAGACCCAGTACTTC	CASSLVGAQETQYF